This T cell receptor beta chain emerged from a study of shared clonotypes between healthy human individuals. J gave up 2 bases and V 4 bases, and 8 bases lay outside the gene matches. The CDR3 covers 15 residues. Germline V gene lookup returns CDR1 SGHDT and CDR2 YYEEEE. This clone was observed a single time. Assay used: immunoSEQ multiplex PCR; TCRdb lists only in-frame clones, some missing. The sample yields roughly 2.5 million clones, about 92% seen once. The sequenced sample was naive CD4+ T cells sorted from blood. Subset indicated: CD45RA+ positively selected. V gene TRBV5-6 combines with J gene TRBJ1-2; 7 bases are shared with TRBD1. The clonotype originates from a man aged 18 to 30 in good health. The CDR3: CASSTWDRWNYGYTF. The CDR3 bases are TGTGCCAGCAGCACTTGGGACAGATGGAACTATGGCTACACCTTC. The complete variable domain, with remaining parts taken from reference TRBV5-6 and TRBJ1-2, reads DAGVTQSPTHLIKTRGQQVTLRCSPKSGHDTVSWYQQALGQGPQFIFQYYEEEERQRGNFPDRFSGHQFPNYSSELNVNALLLGDSALYLCASSTWDRWNYGYTFGSGTRLTVV.